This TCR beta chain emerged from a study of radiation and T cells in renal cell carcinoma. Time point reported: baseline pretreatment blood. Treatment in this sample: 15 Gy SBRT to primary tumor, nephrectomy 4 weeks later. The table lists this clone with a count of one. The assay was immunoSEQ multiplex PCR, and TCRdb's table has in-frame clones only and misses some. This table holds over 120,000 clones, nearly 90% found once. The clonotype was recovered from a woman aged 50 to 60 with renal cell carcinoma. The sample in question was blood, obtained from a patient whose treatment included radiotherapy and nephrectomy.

CDR3: CASGDRATNEKLFF. CDR3 bases: TGTGCCAGCGGGGACAGGGCAACTAATGAAAAACTGTTTTTT. The chain combines TRBV19 with TRBJ1-4, with TRBD1 matching 9 bases. Germline CDR1 reads LNHDA; CDR2 reads SQIVND (reference sequence). Trimming at V came to 9 bases and at J to 0 bases, leaving 2 bases not matched to a gene. CDR3 size: 14 residues.